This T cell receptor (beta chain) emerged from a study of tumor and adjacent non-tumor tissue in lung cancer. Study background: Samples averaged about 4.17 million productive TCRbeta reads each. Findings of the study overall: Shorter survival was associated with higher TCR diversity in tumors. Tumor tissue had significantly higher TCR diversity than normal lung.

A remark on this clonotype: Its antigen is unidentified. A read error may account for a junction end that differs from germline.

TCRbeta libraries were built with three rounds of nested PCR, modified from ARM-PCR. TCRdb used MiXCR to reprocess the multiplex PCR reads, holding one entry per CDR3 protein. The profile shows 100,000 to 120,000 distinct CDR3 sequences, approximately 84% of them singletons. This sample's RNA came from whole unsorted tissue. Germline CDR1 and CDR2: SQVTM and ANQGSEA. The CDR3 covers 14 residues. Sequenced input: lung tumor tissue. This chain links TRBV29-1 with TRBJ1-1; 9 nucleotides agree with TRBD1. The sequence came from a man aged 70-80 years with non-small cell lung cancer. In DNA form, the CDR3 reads TGCTGCGTTGAACAGGGGGCTGCTGACACTGAAGCTTTCTTT. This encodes CCVEQGAADTEAFF. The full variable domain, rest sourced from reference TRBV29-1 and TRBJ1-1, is SAVISQKPSRDICQRGTSLTIQCQVDSQVTMMFWYRQQPGQSLTLIATANQGSEATYESGFVIDKFPISRPNLTFSTLTVSNMSPEDSSIYLCCVEQGAADTEAFFGQGTRLTVV.